This TCR beta chain emerged from a study of T cells in localized non-small cell lung cancer. Findings of the study overall: Heterogeneity cannot be ruled out, as sequencing used one tumor region only. Uninvolved nearby lung showed the greatest T cell clonality, exceeding that found in tumor.

V lost 2 bases to trimming and J lost 4 bases; unmatched junction nucleotides: 5. CDR3 length: 15 amino acids. The V gene's germline CDR1 is SGHRS and CDR2 YFSETQ. This clone was picked up a small number of times. Its target is unknown. Clones were sequenced by immunoSEQ multiplex PCR, and TCRdb holds only the in-frame ones, with some missing. The data show 9,000 to 13,000 clones, about 85% seen once. This chain links TRBV5-1 with TRBJ1-5; TRBD1 aligns across 8 bases. The clonotype comes from a male donor at least 60 years old with stage III lung adenocarcinoma. The sequencing here drew on peripheral blood, taken before any cancer treatment. The CDR3 DNA follows: TGCGCCAGCAGCTTAACAGGGGGGCGGAATCAGCCCCAGCATTTT. Its translation: CASSLTGGRNQPQHF.